This record concerns one TCR beta chain sequence. This CDR3 contains 16 residues. Germline loops: CDR1 SGHTS, CDR2 YDEGEE. With 2 bases removed from V and 5 bases from J, the gap between germline ends came to 18 bases. This sample stems from a study of blood T cells in healthy people across ages. Combining a sample-barcoded 5' primer with a J-beta primer mix, a second PCR ran for roughly 7 to 11 cycles. TCRdb reprocessed the 5' RACE reads via MiXCR and lists one record per CDR3 protein. Here the sample spans about 1.5 million distinct CDR3 sequences, approximately 40% being singletons. The genes are TRBV5-8 and TRBJ2-3; D gene unclear. Sequencing used blood. This sequence was found in a woman aged 18 to 35 in good health. This chain's CDR3 is CASSFPGRADEDTQYF. The CDR3, as DNA: TGTGCCAGCAGCTTCCCTGGACGAGCAGACGAAGATACGCAGTATTTT. The complete variable domain, with remaining parts taken from reference TRBV5-8 and TRBJ2-3, reads EAGVTQSPTHLIKTRGQQATLRCSPISGHTSVYWYQQALGLGLQFLLWYDEGEERNRGNFPPRFSGRQFPNYSSELNVNALELEDSALYLCASSFPGRADEDTQYFGPGTRLTVL.